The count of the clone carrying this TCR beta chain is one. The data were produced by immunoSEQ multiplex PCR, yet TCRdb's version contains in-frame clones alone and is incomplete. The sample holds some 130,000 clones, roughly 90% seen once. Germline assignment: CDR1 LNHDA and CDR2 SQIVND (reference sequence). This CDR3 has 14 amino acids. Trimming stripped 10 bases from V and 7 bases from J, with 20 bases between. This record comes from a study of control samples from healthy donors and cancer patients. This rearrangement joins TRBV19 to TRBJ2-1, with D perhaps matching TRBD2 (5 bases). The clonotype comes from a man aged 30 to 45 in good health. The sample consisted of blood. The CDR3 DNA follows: TGTGCCACCTCGGGGTTAGGAGGTCGGAATGAGCAGTTCTTC. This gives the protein CATSGLGGRNEQFF. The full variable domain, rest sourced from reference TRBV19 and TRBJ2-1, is DGGITQSPKYLFRKEGQNVTLSCEQNLNHDAMYWYRQDPGQGLRLIYYSQIVNDFQKGDIAEGYSVSREKKESFPLTVTSAQKNPTAFYLCATSGLGGRNEQFFGPGTRLTVL.